This T cell receptor beta chain is from a study of beta chain features in type 1 diabetes. This CDR3 is built from 14 residues. V was clipped by 6 bases and J by 4 bases, with 13 bases between them. CDR1 is SGHTA and CDR2 is FQGNSA in the germline V gene. Expressed TCRB transcripts were sequenced because the entire RNA isolate underwent reverse transcription. The assay was immunoSEQ multiplex PCR, and TCRdb's table has in-frame clones only and misses some. Seen here are about 320,000 clones, about 14% observed once, and the top ten hold 6.7%. This TCR was recovered from a man aged 25-45 years in good health. Sequencing was carried out using central memory CD4+ T cells from blood. The V call is TRBV7-2, the J call TRBJ2-1; D is uncertain. The CDR3: CASRLNGPYNEQFF. In DNA form, the CDR3 reads TGTGCCAGCAGACTGAACGGACCGTACAATGAGCAGTTCTTC.